Shown below are 30 T cell receptor beta chains from a single sample sequenced in a study of tumor-infiltrating lymphocytes in primary liver carcinoma. It was unsorted whole blood that yielded blood RNA, and germline DNA was also extracted. Making TCR beta cDNA involved around 520 ng total RNA and a constant-region primer. Libraries covering TCR beta were generated through three nested multiplex PCR rounds (using a slightly modified ARM-PCR). Primers for the first two PCR rounds were TRBV1-TRBV30 forward primers and a C-beta reverse primer (around 10 cycles per round). TCRdb re-called the multiplex PCR reads with MiXCR, one entry per CDR3 protein. The data show about 310,000 distinct CDR3 sequences, with 50% to 60% seen just once and more than 15% held by the top ten. Sequencing used peripheral blood. These receptor sequences come from a woman aged 25 to 39 with primary liver carcinoma and hepatitis B virus infection.

This clonotype was recorded many times. The chain joins TRBV6-2 or TRBV6-3 to TRBJ2-5, with 10 nucleotides matching TRBD2. The CDR3 covers 15 residues. Germline V gene data show CDR1 as MNHEY and CDR2 as SVGEGT. The V segment lost 0 bases and the J segment 5 bases; nucleotides outside the gene matches: 3. The CDR3 sequence is CASSYSASGSETQYF. In DNA form, the CDR3 reads TGTGCCAGCAGTTACTCGGCTAGCGGGAGTGAGACCCAGTACTTC.

At least ten counts were recorded for this clonotype. The J gene is TRBJ2-7, the V gene TRBV29-1, with TRBD2 as a possible D gene (6 bases). The CDR3 is 14 residues long. Germline V gene lookup returns CDR1 SQVTM and CDR2 ANQGSEA. Trimming removed 2 bases from V and 3 bases from J, with 14 bases in between. The CDR3 loop reads CSVERGYPHYEQYF. The DNA for the CDR3 is TGCAGCGTTGAACGGGGGTATCCTCACTACGAGCAGTACTTC.

The V and J genes are TRBV29-1 and TRBJ2-1; 11 bases line up with TRBD2. The CDR3 is 14 residues long. The V gene end was trimmed by 5 bases and the J gene end by 7 bases; junction bases not matched to a gene: 7. Germline V gene data show CDR1 as SQVTM and CDR2 as ANQGSEA. The CDR3 reads CSVPGLAAVNEQFF. For the CDR3, the DNA is TGCAGCGTTCCGGGACTAGCGGCCGTGAATGAGCAGTTCTTC.

This clonotype was counted a few times. V and J are TRBV5-1 and TRBJ2-1; TRBD1 aligns across 7 bases. The length of the CDR3 is 15 residues. Per germline, CDR1 SGHRS and CDR2 YFSETQ. Unmatched junction bases numbered 6, after V lost 0 bases and J lost 6 bases. The CDR3 DNA reads TGCGCCAGCAGCTTGGCACAGGGGAGAATCAATGAGCAGTTCTTC. Translation: CASSLAQGRINEQFF.

Turning to this clonotype: Sequence at one end of the junction differs from germline and may be a read error. The chain joins TRBV11-2 to TRBJ1-1, with D perhaps matching TRBD1 (5 bases). Germline assignment: CDR1 SGHAT and CDR2 FQNNGV. The CDR3 has 15 residues. CDR3 coding DNA: TGTGCCAGCAGTTTAGTCCCGCGGGGGTATACTGAAGCTTTCTTT. Translation gives CASSLVPRGYTEAFF.

Remarks on this clonotype: The germline gene is not matched at one end of the junction; a read error may be the cause. The V call is TRBV7-9, the J call TRBJ2-1; 9 nucleotides line up with TRBD2. Germline V lookup: CDR1 SEHNR, CDR2 FQNEAQ (reference sequence). This CDR3 region has 16 residues. This chain's CDR3 is CASSSSGTPKYTEQFF. The CDR3 nucleotides are TGTGCCAGCAGCTCTAGCGGGACACCCAAATACACTGAGCAGTTCTTC. The complete variable domain, with remaining parts taken from reference TRBV7-9 and TRBJ2-1, reads DTGVSQNPRHKITKRGQNVTFRCDPISEHNRLYWYRQTLGQGPEFLTYFQNEAQLEKSRLLSDRFSAERPKGSFSTLEIQRTEQGDSAMYLCASSSSGTPKYTEQFFGPGTRLTVL.

This clonotype was seen only once. V usage is TRBV6-5 and J usage is TRBJ1-1; tentatively, D is TRBD1 (6 bases). Trimming cost V 2 bases and J 3 bases, with 16 bases left between them. Germline CDR1 MNHEY, CDR2 SVGAGI. There are 16 residues in the CDR3. The CDR3: CASSYGGALMDTEAFF. CDR3 nucleotide sequence: TGTGCCAGCAGTTACGGGGGGGCCCTCATGGACACTGAAGCTTTCTTT.

The table lists this clonotype with many counts. The V call is TRBV6-1, the J call TRBJ1-6; 11 nucleotides align to TRBD1. V shed 4 bases, J shed 6 bases, and the junction held 5 bases outside the gene matches. This CDR3 spans 16 amino acids. Germline V gene lookup returns CDR1 MNHNS and CDR2 SASEGT. As DNA, the CDR3 is TGTGCCAGCAGTGGAAGGACAGGGGGCTTTAATTCACCCCTCCACTTT. It codes for CASSGRTGGFNSPLHF.

Turning to this clonotype: This sequence may be a read error, since a much larger clone differs from it by one base. The rearrangement joins TRBV29-1 to TRBJ2-7; D may be TRBD2 (6 bases). The CDR3 is made up of 13 amino acids. The V and J ends lost 3 bases and 5 bases respectively, with 14 bases between them. Per germline, CDR1 SQVTM and CDR2 ANQGSEA. The CDR3 reads CSVESGLLDEQYF. The CDR3 nucleotides are TGCAGCGTTGAGAGCGGGCTCCTCGACGAGCAGTACTTC.

The J gene is TRBJ1-1, the V gene TRBV7-9, with D unresolved. V lost 1 base, J lost 5 bases, and 11 bases lay in between. CDR1 and CDR2 from the germline V gene are SEHNR and FQNEAQ (reference sequence). This CDR3 has 14 residues. CDR3 protein: CASSLGFEGTEAFF. The CDR3 region has the DNA TGTGCCAGCAGCTTAGGGTTCGAGGGAACTGAAGCTTTCTTT.

The chain joins TRBV11-2 to TRBJ2-3; D is uncertain. Germline V gene data show CDR1 as SGHAT and CDR2 as FQNNGV. The V and J ends lost 5 bases and 2 bases respectively, with 17 bases between them. This CDR3 contains 16 residues. CDR3 region: CASSPRQASDTDTQYF. In DNA, the CDR3 is TGTGCCAGCAGCCCCCGGCAAGCAAGTGACACAGATACGCAGTATTTT.

This clonotype was counted at least ten times. The chain's CDR3 is CASSTSGYEQYF. CDR3 nucleotides: TGTGCCAGCAGTACTAGCGGCTACGAGCAGTACTTC. The genes are TRBV11-2 and TRBJ2-7, with 8 bases lining up with TRBD2. The CDR3 length is 12 residues. From germline, CDR1 is SGHAT and CDR2 FQNNGV. V lost 6 bases, J lost 3 bases, and 1 base stayed unmatched.

This clonotype was observed at least ten times. The chain uses TRBV12-3 or TRBV12-4 and TRBJ2-5, with D perhaps TRBD1 (5 bases). V was shortened by 3 bases and J by 5 bases, with 13 bases between the two germline ends. The CDR3 has 14 residues. The CDR3 DNA is TGTGCCAGCAGTTTTAAGGGGCTCGTTGAGACCCAGTACTTC. This translates into CASSFKGLVETQYF.

A remark on this clonotype: An end of the junction differs from the germline gene, which may be a read error. The chain combines TRBV29-1 with TRBJ1-2; no definite D call. The V gene's germline CDR1 is SQVTM and CDR2 ANQGSEA. CDR3 size: 12 residues. The CDR3 bases are TGCAGCGCTCTCCACGGGTCCTATGGCTACACATTC. Its protein product is CSALHGSYGYTF.

The rearrangement joins TRBV10-2 to TRBJ2-3; no firm D call. Trimming left V 3 bases short and J 4 bases short, with 11 bases between. The V gene's germline CDR1 is WSHSY and CDR2 SAAADI. CDR3 size: 14 residues. DNA for the CDR3: TGCGCCAGCAGTGACGGCCCGAAGGCAGATACGCAGTATTTT. Residues: CASSDGPKADTQYF.

The chain joins TRBV13 to TRBJ2-2; D gene uncertain. The CDR3 length is 16 residues. The germline V gene has CDR1 PRHDT and CDR2 FYEKMQ (reference sequence). The V gene lost 5 bases and the J gene lost 5 bases, with 18 bases spanning the gap. The CDR3 here is CASSTRPGLRTGELFF. The CDR3 region has the DNA TGTGCCAGCAGCACCCGACCGGGTTTGCGGACCGGGGAGCTGTTTTTT.

Regarding this clonotype: Sequence at one end of the junction differs from germline and may be a read error. The DNA for the CDR3 is TGTGCCAGCAGTTTAGCAAGGAACACTGGAGCTCTCTTT. Translated: CASSLARNTGALF. This chain joins TRBV12-3 or TRBV12-4 and TRBJ1-1; no firm D call. The CDR3 spans 13 residues.

Details on this clonotype: Being one base from a much bigger clone, this may be a read error. The J gene is TRBJ1-5, the V gene TRBV6-5, with D uncertain. The CDR3 length is 13 residues. Looked up from germline, CDR1 is MNHEY and CDR2 is SVGAGI. CDR3 DNA: TGTACCAGCAGCCCCAATGGGTTTCAGCCCCAGCATTTT. This gives the protein CTSSPNGFQPQHF.

The rearrangement joins TRBV5-4 to TRBJ2-5; no clear D gene. The CDR3 has 15 residues. The germline gives CDR1 SGHNT, CDR2 YYREEE (reference sequence). V lost 0 bases, J lost 2 bases, and 11 bases lay in between. CDR3 residues: CASSLAMTMQETQYF. The DNA for the CDR3 is TGTGCCAGCAGCTTGGCTATGACGATGCAAGAGACCCAGTACTTC. The full variable domain, rest sourced from reference TRBV5-4 and TRBJ2-5, is ETGVTQSPTHLIKTRGQQVTLRCSSQSGHNTVSWYQQALGQGPQFIFQYYREEENGRGNFPPRFSGLQFPNYSSELNVNALELDDSALYLCASSLAMTMQETQYFGPGTRLLVL.

This clonotype has only a few counts. At one end, the junction sequence differs from germline, possibly due to a read error. The chain links TRBV29-1 to TRBJ2-3, with D hard to call. CDR1 and CDR2 (germline): SQVTM, ANQGSEA. The CDR3 has 12 amino acids. The CDR3 protein is CGVDFPEDTQYF. CDR3 nucleotides: TGCGGCGTTGATTTCCCGGAGGATACGCAGTATTTT.

Note on this clonotype: Germline and junction disagree at one end, which may indicate a read error. This sequence joins TRBV28 and TRBJ2-5, with 7 nucleotides matching TRBD1. The CDR3 contains 15 residues. Germline V lookup: CDR1 MDHEN, CDR2 SYDVKM. DNA for the CDR3: TGTGCTAGCAGTTTCTTAGGACAGGAGCAAGAGACCCAGTACTTC. It translates to CASSFLGQEQETQYF.

On this clonotype: A much larger clone is a single base away; this may be a read error. CDR3 sequence: CASNLDTVGSGANVLTF. Here the CDR3 DNA reads TGTGCCAGCAACTTGGATACCGTGGGCTCTGGGGCCAACGTCCTGACTTTC. The V gene is TRBV5-4, the J gene TRBJ2-6; D remains ambiguous. This CDR3 contains 17 residues. Germline CDR1 and CDR2: SGHNT and YYREEE (reference sequence).

Worth noting for this clonotype: Given a much more abundant clone one base away, this may be a read error. The genes are TRBV29-1 and TRBJ2-1; no clear D. The ends were cut back, 4 bases at V and 5 bases at J, with 21 bases in the middle. The CDR3 covers 16 residues. Germline values: CDR1 SQVTM, CDR2 ANQGSEA. CDR3 protein: CSVVSRVRNVNNEQFF. The CDR3 DNA follows: TGCAGCGTTGTTTCTCGGGTGCGTAACGTTAACAATGAGCAGTTCTTC.

Details on this clonotype: One end of the junction does not line up with germline, which may come from a read error. In DNA form, the CDR3 reads TGTACCAGCAGTAACGGGGGGAGCTCCTACAATGAGCAGTTCTTC. This sequence encodes CTSSNGGSSYNEQFF. The chain recombines TRBV28 with TRBJ2-1; TRBD2 matches 7 bases. This CDR3 has 15 residues. Looked up from germline, CDR1 is MDHEN and CDR2 is SYDVKM. The variable domain in full, completed from reference TRBV28 and TRBJ2-1, reads DVKVTQSSRYLVKRTGEKVFLECVQDMDHENMFWYRQDPGLGLRLIYFSYDVKMKEKGDIPEGYSVSREKKERFSLILESASTNQTSMYLCTSSNGGSSYNEQFFGPGTRLTVL.

The rearrangement uses TRBV4-2 and TRBJ2-6; D remains ambiguous. Trimming removed 0 bases at V and 2 bases at J, with 11 bases between. The CDR3 sequence is 17 residues long. CDR1 LGHNA and CDR2 YNFKEQ come from the germline V gene. The CDR3 loop is CASSQERRPPGANVLTF. The CDR3 DNA is TGTGCCAGCAGCCAAGAGAGGAGACCCCCTGGGGCCAACGTCCTGACTTTC.

This clonotype came up a few times. J is TRBJ2-2 and V is TRBV6-1; D is uncertain. Germline assignment: CDR1 MNHNS and CDR2 SASEGT. The V end was cut by 11 bases, the J end by 4 bases, with 14 bases between. The CDR3 runs 13 residues. The chain's CDR3 is CAGREYFTGELFF. CDR3 coding DNA: TGTGCCGGAAGGGAATACTTCACCGGGGAGCTGTTTTTT.

This clonotype was found many times. The gene calls are TRBV4-3 and TRBJ2-1; D is possibly TRBD1 (6 bases). The CDR3 spans 15 residues. V shed 0 bases and J shed 6 bases, with 12 bases lying between them. Germline lookup yields CDR1 LGHNA and CDR2 YSLEER. CDR3 protein: CASSQEGGMFNEQFF. The DNA for the CDR3 is TGCGCCAGCAGCCAAGAAGGGGGTATGTTCAATGAGCAGTTCTTC.

As for this clonotype: This may come from a read error, since a much larger clone is one base off. V usage is TRBV6-5 and J usage is TRBJ2-5, with a possible D match to TRBD1 (6 bases). Germline CDR1 MNHEY, CDR2 SVGAGI. This CDR3 region has 13 residues. CDR3 sequence: CASSGSGEESQYF. Written as DNA, the CDR3 is TGTGCCAGCAGTGGTTCAGGGGAAGAGAGCCAGTACTTC.

Turning to this clonotype: Germline and junction disagree at one end, which may indicate a read error. The rearrangement joins TRBV6-1 to TRBJ2-7; D possibly corresponds to TRBD1 (6 bases). The CDR3 runs 13 residues. Germline CDR1 MNHNS, CDR2 SASEGT. CDR3 amino acids: CASSSDSPYEKYF. The CDR3 nucleotides read TGTGCCAGCAGCTCGGACAGCCCCTACGAGAAGTACTTC.

This clonotype was observed once. The germline gene is not matched at one end of the junction; a read error may be the cause. The V and J genes are TRBV19 and TRBJ2-7; D not resolved. Germline V CDR1 and CDR2: LNHDA, SQIVND (reference sequence). The CDR3 totals 12 residues. CDR3 sequence reads: CASSPGTYERYF. The DNA of the CDR3 is TGTGCCAGTAGTCCCGGAACTTACGAGCGGTACTTC.